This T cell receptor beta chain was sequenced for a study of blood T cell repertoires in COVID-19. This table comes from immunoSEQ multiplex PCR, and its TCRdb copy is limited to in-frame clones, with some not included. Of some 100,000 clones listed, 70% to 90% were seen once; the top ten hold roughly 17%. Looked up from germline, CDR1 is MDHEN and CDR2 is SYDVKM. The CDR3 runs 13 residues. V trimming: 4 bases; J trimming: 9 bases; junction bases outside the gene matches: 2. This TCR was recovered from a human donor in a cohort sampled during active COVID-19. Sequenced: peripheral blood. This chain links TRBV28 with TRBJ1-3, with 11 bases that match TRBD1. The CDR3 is CASSSGTGGTIYF. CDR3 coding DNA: TGTGCCAGCAGTTCTGGGACAGGGGGCACCATATATTTT.